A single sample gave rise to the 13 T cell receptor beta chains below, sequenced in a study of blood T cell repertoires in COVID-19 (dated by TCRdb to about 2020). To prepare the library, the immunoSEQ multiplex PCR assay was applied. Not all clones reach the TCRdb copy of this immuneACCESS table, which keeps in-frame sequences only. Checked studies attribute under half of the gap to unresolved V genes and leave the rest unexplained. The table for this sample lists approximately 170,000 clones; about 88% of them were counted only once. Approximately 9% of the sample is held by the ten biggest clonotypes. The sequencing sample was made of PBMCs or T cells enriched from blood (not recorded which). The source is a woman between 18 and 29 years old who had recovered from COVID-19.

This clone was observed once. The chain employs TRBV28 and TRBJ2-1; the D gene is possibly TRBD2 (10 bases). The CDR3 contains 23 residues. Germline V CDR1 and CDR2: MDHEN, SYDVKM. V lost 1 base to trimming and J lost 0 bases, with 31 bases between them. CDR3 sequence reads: CASSLLGDRDWASGGFSYNEQFF. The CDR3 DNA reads TGTGCCAGCAGTTTATTGGGGGACAGGGATTGGGCTAGCGGGGGTTTCTCCTACAATGAGCAGTTCTTC.

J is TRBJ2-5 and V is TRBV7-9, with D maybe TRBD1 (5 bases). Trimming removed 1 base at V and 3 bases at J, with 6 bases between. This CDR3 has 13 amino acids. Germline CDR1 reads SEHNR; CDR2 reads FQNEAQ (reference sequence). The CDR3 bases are TGTGCCAGCAGCTTAGAACAGGAAGAGACCCAGTACTTC. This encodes CASSLEQEETQYF.

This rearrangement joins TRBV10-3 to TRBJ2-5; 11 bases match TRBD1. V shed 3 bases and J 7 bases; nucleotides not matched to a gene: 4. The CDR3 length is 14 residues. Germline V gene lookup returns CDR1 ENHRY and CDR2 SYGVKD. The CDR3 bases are TGTGCCATCAGTGATGAGGGGACAGGGGGGACCCAGTACTTC. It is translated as CAISDEGTGGTQYF.

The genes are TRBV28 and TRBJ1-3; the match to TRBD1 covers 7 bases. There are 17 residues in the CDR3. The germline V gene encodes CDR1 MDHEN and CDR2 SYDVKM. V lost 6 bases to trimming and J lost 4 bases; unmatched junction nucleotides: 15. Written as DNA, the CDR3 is TGTGCCAGCAGCCAGGGGGGAAATTTACCTCCCGGAAACACCATATATTTT. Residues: CASSQGGNLPPGNTIYF.

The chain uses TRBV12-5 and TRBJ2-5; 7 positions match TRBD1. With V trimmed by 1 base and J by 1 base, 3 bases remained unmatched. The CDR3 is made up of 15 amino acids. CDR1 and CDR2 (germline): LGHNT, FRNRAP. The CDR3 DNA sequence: TGTGCTAGTGGTTTGGGAACAGGGGTCCAAGAGACCCAGTACTTC. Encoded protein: CASGLGTGVQETQYF.

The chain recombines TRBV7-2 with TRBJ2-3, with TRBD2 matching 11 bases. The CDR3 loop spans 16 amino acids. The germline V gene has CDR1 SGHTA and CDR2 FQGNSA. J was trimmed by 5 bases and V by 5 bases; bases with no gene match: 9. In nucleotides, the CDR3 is TGTGCCAGCAGCCCCAATAGCGGGGGGGGCCTAGATACGCAGTATTTT. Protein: CASSPNSGGGLDTQYF.

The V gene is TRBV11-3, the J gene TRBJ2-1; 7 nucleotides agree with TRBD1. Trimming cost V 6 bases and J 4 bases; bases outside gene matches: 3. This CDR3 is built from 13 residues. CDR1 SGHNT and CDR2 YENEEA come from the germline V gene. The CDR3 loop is CASSPGQYNEQFF. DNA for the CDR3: TGTGCCAGCAGTCCGGGACAGTACAATGAGCAGTTCTTC. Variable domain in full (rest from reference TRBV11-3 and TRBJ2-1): EAGVVQSPRYKIIEKKQPVAFWCNPISGHNTLYWYLQNLGQGPELLIRYENEEAVDDSQLPKDRFSAERLKGVDSTLKIQPAELGDSAVYLCASSPGQYNEQFFGPGTRLTVL.

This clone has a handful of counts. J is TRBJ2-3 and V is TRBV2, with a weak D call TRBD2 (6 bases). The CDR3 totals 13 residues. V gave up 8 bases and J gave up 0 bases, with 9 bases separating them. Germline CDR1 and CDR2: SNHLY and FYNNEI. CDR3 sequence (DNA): TGTGCCAGCGGGAGGCAGAGCACAGATACGCAGTATTTT. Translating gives CASGRQSTDTQYF.

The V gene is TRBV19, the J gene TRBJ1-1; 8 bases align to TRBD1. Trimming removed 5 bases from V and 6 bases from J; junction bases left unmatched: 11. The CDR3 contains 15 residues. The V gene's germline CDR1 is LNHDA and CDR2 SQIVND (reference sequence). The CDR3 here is CASSPLGQGFSEAFF. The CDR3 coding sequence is TGTGCCAGTAGTCCCTTAGGACAGGGCTTTTCTGAAGCTTTCTTT.

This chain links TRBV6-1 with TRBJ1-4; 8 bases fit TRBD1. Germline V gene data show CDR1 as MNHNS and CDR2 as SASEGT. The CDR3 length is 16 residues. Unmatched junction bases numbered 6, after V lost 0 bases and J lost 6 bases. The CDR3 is CASSEADRGTDEKLFF. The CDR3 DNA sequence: TGTGCCAGCAGTGAAGCTGACAGGGGTACGGATGAAAAACTGTTTTTT.

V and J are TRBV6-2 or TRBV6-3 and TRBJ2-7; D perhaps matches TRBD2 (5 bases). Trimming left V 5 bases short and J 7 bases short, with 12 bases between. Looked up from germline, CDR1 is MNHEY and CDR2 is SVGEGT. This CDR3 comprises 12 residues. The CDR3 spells CASSITPGEQYF. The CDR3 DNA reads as TGTGCCAGCAGTATTACCCCGGGGGAGCAGTACTTC.

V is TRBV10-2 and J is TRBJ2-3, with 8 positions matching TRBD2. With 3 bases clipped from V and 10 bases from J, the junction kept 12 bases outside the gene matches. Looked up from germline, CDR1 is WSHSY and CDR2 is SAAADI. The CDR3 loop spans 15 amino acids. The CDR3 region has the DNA TGCGCCAGCAGTGATTCCCTAGCGGGCCCTTCGGCGCAGTATTTT. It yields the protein CASSDSLAGPSAQYF.

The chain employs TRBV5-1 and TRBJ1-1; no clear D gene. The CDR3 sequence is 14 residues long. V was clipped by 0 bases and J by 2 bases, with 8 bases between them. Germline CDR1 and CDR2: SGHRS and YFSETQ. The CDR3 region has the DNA TGCGCCAGCAGCTTGGAGGCGGATAACACTGAAGCTTTCTTT. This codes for CASSLEADNTEAFF.